The 16 T cell receptor beta chains below all came from one sample that was sequenced in a study of blood T cell repertoires in COVID-19. Only in-frame clones appear in the TCRdb table, and some are missing; sequencing was by immunoSEQ multiplex PCR. This sample has 55,000 to 65,000 clones, with approximately 91% found just once. Material: peripheral blood. These receptors all stem from a human donor in a cohort sampled during active COVID-19.

V gene TRBV7-8 combines with J gene TRBJ2-1; 8 bases agree with TRBD2. The trim removed 7 bases at V and 4 bases at J, leaving 9 bases unmatched. Germline V gene sequence: CDR1 SGHVS, CDR2 FQNEAQ. The CDR3 consists of 15 residues. The CDR3: CASNAKLAVYNEQFF. The CDR3 bases are TGTGCCAGCAACGCGAAACTAGCGGTATACAATGAGCAGTTCTTC.

The rearrangement joins TRBV5-1 to TRBJ2-1; 11 positions match TRBD2. CDR3 length: 13 residues. Looked up from germline, CDR1 is SGHRS and CDR2 is YFSETQ. Trimming cost V 4 bases and J 12 bases; bases outside gene matches: 6. Written as DNA, the CDR3 is TGCGCCAGCAGCCCGGGACTAGCGGAGGGGCAGTTCTTC. Translation gives CASSPGLAEGQFF. Variable domain in full (rest from reference TRBV5-1 and TRBJ2-1): KAGVTQTPRYLIKTRGQQVTLSCSPISGHRSVSWYQQTPGQGLQFLFEYFSETQRNKGNFPGRFSGRQFSNSRSEMNVSTLELGDSALYLCASSPGLAEGQFFGPGTRLTVL.

The genes are TRBV28 and TRBJ1-1; weak D call: TRBD1 (6 bases). The CDR3 is 15 residues long. Per germline, CDR1 MDHEN and CDR2 SYDVKM. The V gene lost 5 bases and the J gene lost 1 base, with 14 bases spanning the gap. CDR3 region: CASSRTGKWNTEAFF. Here the CDR3 DNA reads TGTGCCAGCAGTCGAACAGGGAAATGGAACACTGAAGCTTTCTTT. Based on the CDR3 plus reference TRBV28 and TRBJ1-1, the full variable domain is DVKVTQSSRYLVKRTGEKVFLECVQDMDHENMFWYRQDPGLGLRLIYFSYDVKMKEKGDIPEGYSVSREKKERFSLILESASTNQTSMYLCASSRTGKWNTEAFFGQGTRLTVV.

The chain has TRBV4-1 and TRBJ1-4; 8 bases are shared with TRBD1. Germline trimming cut 6 bases from V and 7 bases from J; bases unmatched to any gene: 13. This CDR3 comprises 16 residues. Per germline, CDR1 MGHRA and CDR2 YSYEKL. In DNA, the CDR3 is TGCGCCAGCAGTCGAGGAGCAGGGACAGGCGTTGAAAAACTGTTTTTT. Its translation is CASSRGAGTGVEKLFF.

V and J are TRBV10-1 and TRBJ2-3, with TRBD1 matching 7 bases. V gave up 5 bases and J gave up 8 bases; unmatched junction bases: 7. Germline V lookup: CDR1 WNHNN, CDR2 SYGVQD (reference sequence). CDR3 length: 13 amino acids. CDR3 region: CASSSPSGGTQYF. CDR3 bases: TGCGCCAGCAGTTCCCCGTCAGGGGGTACGCAGTATTTT.

The V gene is TRBV7-3, the J gene TRBJ2-5; 10 bases map to TRBD1. CDR1 is SGHTA, CDR2 FQGTGA, per germline. J gave up 0 bases and V 1 base, and 5 bases lay outside the gene matches. CDR3 length: 17 residues. The CDR3 DNA sequence: TGTGCCAGCAGCTTAAGAGGACAGGGGGGTAACCAAGAGACCCAGTACTTC. Its protein is CASSLRGQGGNQETQYF.

V and J are TRBV18 and TRBJ2-7; 9 positions agree with TRBD1. Germline-derived CDR1 and CDR2 are KGHSH and LQKENI. Trimming cost V 4 bases and J 5 bases; bases outside gene matches: 12. This CDR3 region has 16 residues. The CDR3 region has the DNA TGTGCCAGCTCACTGTCGACCGGGACAGGGTCCCACGAGCAGTACTTC. Encoded protein: CASSLSTGTGSHEQYF.

The V and J genes are TRBV5-1 and TRBJ2-1; maybe TRBD2 (6 bases). The CDR3 consists of 12 residues. V was cut by 5 bases and J by 5 bases, with 8 bases left in between. Per germline, CDR1 SGHRS and CDR2 YFSETQ. The CDR3 DNA reads as TGCGCCAGCAGGGGGGGTAACAATGAGCAGTTCTTC. This sequence encodes CASRGGNNEQFF.

The CDR3 spells CASSFGGRLNTEAFF. In DNA form, the CDR3 reads TGTGCCAGCAGTTTTGGAGGACGGTTGAACACTGAAGCTTTCTTT. The J gene is TRBJ1-1, the V gene TRBV28, with D unresolved. Trimming left V 3 bases short and J 0 bases short, with 11 bases between. CDR3 length: 15 amino acids. Per germline, CDR1 MDHEN and CDR2 SYDVKM.

This chain joins TRBV9 and TRBJ2-1, with a possible D match to TRBD2 (6 bases). Germline CDR1 SGDLS, CDR2 YYNGEE. Trimming shortened V by 3 bases and J by 2 bases, and 15 bases separated the two germline ends. This CDR3 region has 16 residues. CDR3 nucleotide sequence: TGTGCCAGCAGCGCCCGTCTAGCGAGAGCCTACAATGAGCAGTTCTTC. Translated, it gives CASSARLARAYNEQFF.

The CDR3 nucleotides read TGCGCCAGCAGCTTGGCCCTGGGGGCGGCGAACGAGCAGTACTTC. Its translation: CASSLALGAANEQYF. The chain uses TRBV5-1 and TRBJ2-7; tentative D call: TRBD1 (6 bases). This CDR3 is 15 amino acids long. Germline V gives CDR1 SGHRS, CDR2 YFSETQ. V lost 0 bases, J lost 5 bases, and 15 bases lay in between.

The V call is TRBV4-1, the J call TRBJ1-4; 7 nucleotides agree with TRBD1. V lost 0 bases to trimming and J lost 8 bases; unmatched junction nucleotides: 9. Germline V CDR1 and CDR2: MGHRA, YSYEKL. There are 16 residues in the CDR3. CDR3 sequence (DNA): TGCGCCAGCAGCCAAGATTTCAGTCCCAGGGGGGAAAAACTGTTTTTT. Translated, it gives CASSQDFSPRGEKLFF.

Only one count was recorded for this clone. The rearrangement joins TRBV7-2 to TRBJ1-4; D remains ambiguous. V was shortened by 4 bases and J by 4 bases, with 4 bases between the two germline ends. Germline CDR1 reads SGHTA; CDR2 reads FQGNSA. The CDR3 consists of 12 residues. In DNA form, the CDR3 reads TGTGCCAGCAGCTCTAATAATGAAAAACTGTTTTTT. Its translation is CASSSNNEKLFF.

V gene TRBV27 combines with J gene TRBJ2-1, with 7 bases lining up with TRBD2. V lost 2 bases, J lost 0 bases, and 7 bases stayed unmatched. Germline CDR1 reads MNHEY; CDR2 reads SMNVEV (reference sequence). This CDR3 region has 17 residues. The CDR3, as DNA: TGTGCCAGCAGTTTACGAGTAGCGGGCCACTCCTACAATGAGCAGTTCTTC. Its translation: CASSLRVAGHSYNEQFF.

The CDR3 reads CASRLTGGSGYTF. The CDR3 DNA reads TGTGCCAGCAGATTAACAGGGGGCAGTGGCTACACCTTC. This chain links TRBV5-6 with TRBJ1-2; TRBD1 matches 9 bases. Germline lookup yields CDR1 SGHDT and CDR2 YYEEEE. This CDR3 is built from 13 residues. Trimming cost V 5 bases and J 7 bases; bases outside gene matches: 6.

V gene TRBV7-2 combines with J gene TRBJ2-3; 7 bases are a match to TRBD2. Germline assignment: CDR1 SGHTA and CDR2 FQGNSA. This CDR3 comprises 16 residues. J lost 0 bases, V lost 6 bases, and 9 bases had no gene match. The chain's CDR3 is CASSPLLASSTDTQYF. The CDR3 DNA reads as TGTGCCAGCAGTCCCTTACTAGCGTCTAGCACAGATACGCAGTATTTT.